This TCR beta chain was profiled in a study of T cell repertoires in cytomegalovirus infection. General observations from the study: Public TCR beta family frequency separated CMV-and-HLA carriers, including in an independent cohort.

As to this clonotype: Its specificity is not known.

In TCRdb, the reads were re-called with MiXCR into one record per CDR3 protein. The table lists hundreds of thousands of distinct CDR3 sequences, 30% to 35% of them singletons. Germline CDR1 LNHDA, CDR2 SQIVND (reference sequence). The length of the CDR3 is 13 residues. V dropped 3 bases and J dropped 1 base, with 6 bases sitting between them. The V gene is TRBV19, the J gene TRBJ1-1, with D unresolved. This TCR derives from a human donor in good health (CMV status not recorded). Some clones in this sample may be carry-over from other donors' samples. Sequences were derived from cultured PBMCs, sampled from culture after CMV antigen stimulation. Here the CDR3 DNA reads TGTGCCAGTAGTATTAATGCGAACACTGAAGCTTTCTTT. Its protein product is CASSINANTEAFF.